This T cell receptor (beta chain) was identified during a study of T cell responses to AZD1222 COVID-19 vaccine. Clones were read by immunoSEQ multiplex PCR, and TCRdb kept only the in-frame ones, dropping some. The data hold about 82,000 clones, with 85% to 90% observed a single time. This CDR3 contains 14 residues. V was cut by 0 bases and J by 1 base, with 6 bases left in between. The germline V gene encodes CDR1 LNHDA and CDR2 SQIVND (reference sequence). Concerning this clone: Its antigen is undetermined.

Study-level findings and limits: Vaccine-associated CD4 TCRs spanned spike, dominant at 160-218 and 743-854.

The sequenced sample was peripheral blood, obtained on day 0 of AZD1222 vaccination. This clonotype was obtained from an adult in good health. The chain has TRBV19 and TRBJ1-1; D gene uncertain. The CDR3 DNA is TGTGCCAGTAGTATAGATGCGGGGAACACTGAAGCTTTCTTT. Amino acid sequence: CASSIDAGNTEAFF.